A selection of T cell receptor beta chains follows, all from one sample in a study of patients and donors after allogeneic stem cell transplantation. TCRdb re-derived calls from the RT-PCR reads in MiXCR, one entry per CDR3 protein. This sample has about 2,200 distinct CDR3 sequences, with less than 40% found just once. Sequencing was performed on blood, either unsorted or a sorted T cell fraction (not recorded which). The receptors originated from a human donor who was either an allogeneic HSCT recipient or a stem cell or donor lymphocyte infusion donor (not recorded which). It is not recorded whose cells these are; they may come from a transplant donor. Each CDR3 is given with its conserved first and last residue. The D gene is left open where the match is weak. Size is stated for part of the rows, as once, few or many counts, or as a class when the clone is expanded.

D	V	J	size	DNA	CDR3
-	TRBV6-1	TRBJ2-5	-	TGTGCCAGCAGATGGACGGAGGTGACCCAGTACTTC	CASRWTEVTQYF
-	TRBV4-1	TRBJ1-2	-	TGCGCCAGCAGCCCAAGAAGCCAGGGGACTGGTAACTATGGCTACACCTTC	CASSPRSQGTGNYGYTF
TRBD2	TRBV9	TRBJ2-1	-	TGTGCCAGCAGTATGGCTAGCGGAGACAATGAGCAGTTCTTC	CASSMASGDNEQFF
TRBD1	TRBV4-2	TRBJ1-2	few	TGTGCCAGCAGCCAAGAGATCGGCACAGGGGGCACCGGCTACACCTTC	CASSQEIGTGGTGYTF
TRBD1	TRBV5-5	TRBJ1-4	few	TGTGCCAGCAGCTCCTCTCTAGGGGGCTCGGGTGAAAAACTGTTTTTT	CASSSSLGGSGEKLFF
-	TRBV5-1	TRBJ2-3	few	TGCGCCAGCAGTCGGGGGACACCTAGCACAGATACGCAGTATTTT	CASSRGTPSTDTQYF
-	TRBV5-4	TRBJ2-3	-	TGTGCCAGCAGCCCGGAGGGGGGGGATACGCAGTATTTT	CASSPEGGDTQYF
-	TRBV30	TRBJ1-4	few	TGTGCCTGGAGCGCCACGATGGGGAGCACTAATGAAAAACTGTTTTTT	CAWSATMGSTNEKLFF
-	TRBV11-2	TRBJ2-2	few	TGTGCCAGCAGCTTAGTGAGAACCGGGGAGCTGTTTTTT	CASSLVRTGELFF
-	TRBV12-3/TRBV12-4	TRBJ2-1	-	TGTGCCAGCACTCCGAGGCCCCGGGCTGAGCAGTTCTTC	CASTPRPRAEQFF
-	TRBV11-2	TRBJ2-5	-	TGTGCCAGCAGCTTTGTCAGAGAGGGAGAGACCCAGTACTTC	CASSFVREGETQYF
-	TRBV18	TRBJ2-7	-	TGTGCCAGCCGCGGAGGGGACGAGCAGTACTTC	CASRGGDEQYF
-	TRBV2	TRBJ2-1	-	TGTGCCAGCAGTGAAGGGGACAATGAGCAGTTCTTC	CASSEGDNEQFF
TRBD2	TRBV11-3	TRBJ2-5	-	TGTGCCAGCAGCTTAGTGGCGGGAGGTGAGACCCAGTACTTC	CASSLVAGGETQYF